The 6 T cell receptor beta chains below all came from one sample that was sequenced in a study of blood T cell repertoires in COVID-19. Here immunoSEQ multiplex PCR was the method, and the copy in TCRdb shows in-frame clones only, minus some. The sample holds some 150,000 clones, 70% to 90% seen once. Material: peripheral blood. The receptor source for this set is a woman between 55 and 75 years old with COVID-19, enrolled during active disease.

The V gene is TRBV25-1, the J gene TRBJ1-3, with a weak D call TRBD1 (5 bases). V was pared by 4 bases and J by 2 bases, with 21 bases between. The CDR3 consists of 18 residues. Germline lookup yields CDR1 MGHDK and CDR2 SYGVNS. The CDR3 is CASSAYTGGGNTGNTIYF. The CDR3 DNA reads as TGTGCCAGCAGTGCCTATACCGGGGGAGGAAATACTGGAAACACCATATATTTT.

The rearrangement uses TRBV11-2 and TRBJ2-7; tentatively, D is TRBD2 (5 bases). The V and J ends lost 4 bases and 3 bases respectively, with 16 bases between them. The CDR3 totals 15 residues. The germline gives CDR1 SGHAT, CDR2 FQNNGV. In DNA, the CDR3 is TGTGCCAGCAGCTACCGGGATCCTAAAGACTACGAGCAGTACTTC. Its protein product is CASSYRDPKDYEQYF.

J is TRBJ2-1 and V is TRBV5-4; 13 nucleotides align to TRBD2. Germline CDR1 and CDR2: SGHNT and YYREEE (reference sequence). The CDR3 runs 17 residues. J gave up 2 bases and V 3 bases, and 5 bases lay outside the gene matches. CDR3 sequence: CASSWGLAGRAYNEQFF. In DNA, the CDR3 is TGTGCCAGCAGCTGGGGACTAGCGGGGAGAGCCTACAATGAGCAGTTCTTC.

The chain has TRBV6-2 or TRBV6-3 and TRBJ2-3; TRBD2 matches 12 bases. The CDR3 extends over 17 amino acids. V dropped 4 bases and J dropped 3; count of bases not matched to a gene: 8. Germline assignment: CDR1 MNHEY and CDR2 SVGEGT. The CDR3 here is CASSSSSGGAMTDTQYF. In nucleotides, the CDR3 is TGTGCCAGCAGTTCATCTAGCGGGGGGGCGATGACAGATACGCAGTATTTT.

This sequence joins TRBV5-6 and TRBJ2-5; D is undetermined. CDR3 length equals 13 residues. V lost 2 bases and J lost 1, with 6 bases in between. The germline V gene encodes CDR1 SGHDT and CDR2 YYEEEE. The DNA of the CDR3 is TGTGCCAGCAGCTTAATCTTCCAAGAGACCCAGTACTTC. It codes for CASSLIFQETQYF.

The chain employs TRBV24-1 and TRBJ1-5; 9 bases agree with TRBD1. The germline V gene has CDR1 KGHDR and CDR2 SFDVKD. The CDR3 covers 16 residues. Unmatched junction bases numbered 6, after V lost 2 bases and J lost 5 bases. The CDR3, as DNA: TGTGCCACCAGTGATTCAAGTGGACAGGGGCATCAGCCCCAGCATTTT. Its translation: CATSDSSGQGHQPQHF.